This T cell receptor (beta chain) is from a study of T cell responses to AZD1222 COVID-19 vaccine. Clones were sequenced by immunoSEQ multiplex PCR, and TCRdb holds only the in-frame ones, with some missing. Of about 140,000 clones in the sample, around 90% were seen once. General study points: Females made up more of the donors, who were largely white British, and clonal diversity may have come out too low.

On this clone: Its specificity is not known.

Germline loops: CDR1 MGHRA, CDR2 YSYEKL. CDR3 length: 15 amino acids. V shed 1 base and J shed 1 base, with 10 bases lying between them. The J gene is TRBJ1-2, the V gene TRBV4-1, with unresolved D. The source of this sequence is an adult in good health. The starting material was peripheral blood, obtained on day 0 of AZD1222 vaccination. The CDR3 is CASSQVFGDNYGYTF. CDR3 nucleotides: TGCGCCAGCAGCCAAGTATTCGGAGATAACTATGGCTACACCTTC.